The sequence of this TCR beta chain was determined in a study of blood T cell repertoires in COVID-19. Measured with immunoSEQ multiplex PCR; TCRdb has only the in-frame clones, and not every one. The sample records 200,000 to 250,000 clones, 84% being singletons. This clonotype was obtained from a man in his fifties or sixties who had recovered from COVID-19. Sequencing used PBMCs or T cells enriched from blood (not recorded which).

The CDR3 protein is CSVGDYRYNEQFF. The CDR3 coding sequence is TGCAGCGTTGGGGACTATCGCTACAATGAGCAGTTCTTC. V is TRBV29-1 and J is TRBJ2-1; TRBD2 matches at 7 bases. With 4 bases clipped from V and 3 bases from J, the junction kept 3 bases outside the gene matches. This CDR3 is 13 amino acids long. CDR1 SQVTM and CDR2 ANQGSEA come from the germline V gene.